The clone carrying this TCR beta chain was seen a few times. Its antigen is currently unknown. This sample is part of a study of early T cells in non-severe SARS-CoV-2 infection. Study results and caveats: Sequences matched to VDJdb favored anti-spike CD8 responses, while private and CD4 specificities were missed.

The TCR library protocol was used to attach unique molecular identifiers. These identifiers were attached to individual cDNA molecules. TCRdb used MiXCR to reprocess the 5' RACE reads, holding one entry per CDR3 protein. The sample records tens of thousands of distinct CDR3 sequences, about 15% being singletons. The material sequenced was whole blood. The sequence derives from an adult who was a healthcare worker with PCR-confirmed SARS-CoV-2 infection or an uninfected control (not recorded which).

The CDR3 loop reads CATSRDRGERYEQYF. CDR3 bases: TGTGCCACCAGCAGAGATAGAGGAGAACGCTACGAGCAGTACTTC. This sequence joins TRBV15 and TRBJ2-7, with unresolved D. CDR3 length equals 15 residues. Germline values: CDR1 LNHNV, CDR2 YYDKDF (reference sequence). With 0 bases removed from V and 3 bases from J, the gap between germline ends came to 12 bases.